The source of this TCR beta chain is a study of blood T cell repertoires in COVID-19 (TCRdb year 2020). For the wider study: The collaborator samples originated in the United States, Italy and Spain and spanned the acute and convalescent phases of COVID-19. The material from the prospective study consisted of cDNA or gDNA derived from T cells, B-cell-depleted T cells, or PBMCs. The dataset comprised deeply sampled blood TCRbeta repertoires from subjects exposed to, actively infected with, or recovered from COVID-19. The repertoires were released in a freely available public database intended as a resource for research on the immune response to SARS-CoV-2. Samples came from the ongoing ImmuneRACE study (first 160 participants) plus 1,254 subjects from 6 global collaborators. The sample metadata nearly always contained a de-identified subject ID, COVID-19 status, age in years and sex. Where available, HLA class I and class II types were obtained from metadata supplied by the sample provider rather than from assay-based typing. Overall results and qualifications from the work: How much clinical and demographic metadata was included differed by source and by participant, and the metadata was provided uncurated.

TCRbeta CDR3 regions were amplified from genomic DNA by means of the immunoSEQ Assay, a bias-controlled multiplex PCR. The paper's processing steps were these. The number of nucleated cells in each sample was estimated from the amplification of reference gene primers within the assay. Sequence reads were collapsed and filtered to measure the absolute abundance of every unique TCRbeta CDR3 rearrangement. For each sample, productive Simpson clonality was calculated as the square root of Simpson's diversity index across productive rearrangements. TCRdb re-hosts the immuneACCESS table, in-frame sequences only. Its copies lack some clones; in the studies checked, an unresolved V gene accounts for under half of them, and the cause for the rest is not known. The DNA was the basis for D and trimming; V, J and clone size are from that table. Here the sample has 120,000 or so clones; just under 80% occur a single time. Together, the top ten hold roughly 25% of the sample.

Collaborating institutions collected whole blood in K2EDTA tubes following their own protocols. Collaborator samples were shipped for TCRbeta analysis as frozen whole blood, isolated PBMCs, or DNA extracted from either sample type. According to the germline V gene (reference sequence), CDR1 reads SGHNT and CDR2 reads YYREEE. Trimming removed 0 bases from V and 7 bases from J; the gene matches leave 10 bases unexplained. Reading from cysteine to phenylalanine, the CDR3 counts 17 amino acids. CDR3 DNA is the only sequence kept; it has 51 bases, read in frame from the first base. As concerns this clone: Which antigen it targets is not known. Per-base qualities were not stored, and no clone one base away is much larger.

The chain is encoded by TRBV5-4 joined to TRBJ2-5, and 12 junction bases match TRBD2. This sequence was found in a human donor in a cohort sampled during active COVID-19. The sequencing sample was made of peripheral blood. The CDR3 reads as follows: CASSLGTSGIFGGTQYF. The DNA is TGTGCCAGCAGCTTGGGGACTAGCGGGATCTTCGGAGGGACCCAGTACTTC. The full variable domain, with segments outside the CDR3 supplied by the reference TRBV5-4 and TRBJ2-5 proteins, appears as ETGVTQSPTHLIKTRGQQVTLRCSSQSGHNTVSWYQQALGQGPQFIFQYYREEENGRGNFPPRFSGLQFPNYSSELNVNALELDDSALYLCASSLGTSGIFGGTQYFGPGTRLLVL.